The T cell receptor beta chain described here comes from a study of CD8 T cells in Susac syndrome (dated by TCRdb to about 2019). As for the study more broadly: Whether CD8+ T cell activation and differentiation in Susac syndrome was antigen driven was tested using repertoire sequencing. CD8+ T cell repertoire clonality was compared between fewer than 13 healthy donors, approximately 14 Susac syndrome patients and approximately 16 multiple sclerosis patients. General conclusions and limits of the study: The number of individuals in the TCR sequencing and HLA analysis was recognized as being relatively small.

Turning to this clonotype: It lacks a known antigen. Per-nucleotide qualities are absent, and no much larger clonotype sits a single base away.

High-throughput TCR beta sequencing profiled peripheral blood CD8+ and CD4+ T cells from healthy donors, Susac syndrome patients and multiple sclerosis patients. The multiple sclerosis controls were treatment-naive patients whose relapsing-remitting disease, either stable or active, fulfilled the revised McDonald criteria. CD8+ TEMRA cells were enriched by FACS, while bulk CD8+ and CD4+ T cells were purified by magnetic negative isolation. Blood was collected in EDTA tubes and processed within 24 hours, with PBMCs isolated through density gradient centrifugation. PBMCs intended for TCR sequencing were cryopreserved in liquid nitrogen and were subsequently thawed in a 37 degrees C water bath. A purity of at least 90% was achieved for sorted or isolated CD4+, CD8+ and CD8+ TEMRA cells. V loses 7 bases of germline sequence and J loses 1 base, and the interval between the two ends is 11 bases. The CDR3 sequence holds 13 residues, the cysteine and phenylalanine included. The sequence is cut down to CDR3 DNA, 39 bases in frame from base 1.

RNA was extracted using the RNeasy kit, and roughly 0.5 to 1 ug of the RNA was reverse transcribed with random hexamers. The immunoSEQ multiplex PCR assay, covering 54 Vbeta and 13 Jbeta segments, was used to amplify TCR beta CDR3 regions. Bias from PCR amplification was corrected by using a synthetic template baseline for primer optimization and for computational correction. The study's processing was this. Reads were assigned to V, D and J genes according to IMGT and analyzed in immunoSEQ Analyzer, with only productive sequences retained. Clonality was computed as one minus Shannon entropy normalized by log2 of the number of productive unique sequences. Public and private clones were assessed among the 100 most prevalent clones of each patient and control. Susac-specific clones were defined as absent from healthy and MS cohorts, 850 to 1,300 published viral clones and other ImmuneACCESS disease sequences. TCRdb applied fastp at Q25 and MiXCR to the public reads, then kept only in-frame beta chains. Rows with a matching CDR3 protein are joined into one entry that keeps the most common DNA and genes. It is TCRdb's table, rather than the study itself, that gives the V and J calls and clone size. The sample has about 440,000 distinct CDR3 sequences on record, roughly 85% of them singletons. 0.09% to 0.15% of the sample is in the top ten clones.

The TCR sequence derives from a human donor with multiple sclerosis. Rearrangement joined TRBV12-3 or TRBV12-4 to TRBJ2-7; TRBD2 is a possible D gene, resting on 5 matching bases. The sequenced sample was CD8+ T cells from PBMCs. The CDR3 sequence is CASTEGGSYEQYF. The sequence in DNA is TGTGCCAGCACCGAGGGCGGATCCTACGAGCAGTACTTC.